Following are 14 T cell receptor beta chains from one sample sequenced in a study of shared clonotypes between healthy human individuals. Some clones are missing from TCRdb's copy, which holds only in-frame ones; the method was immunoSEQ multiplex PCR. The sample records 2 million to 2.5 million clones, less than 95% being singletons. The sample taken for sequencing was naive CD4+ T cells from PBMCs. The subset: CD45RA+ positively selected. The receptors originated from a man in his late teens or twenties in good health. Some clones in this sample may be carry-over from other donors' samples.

DNA for the CDR3: TGTGCCAGCAGCTTAGTCGGCGGGAGAGAGACCCAGTACTTC. It is translated as CASSLVGGRETQYF. The V and J genes are TRBV11-2 and TRBJ2-5; 7 bases fit TRBD2. With 1 base clipped from V and 4 bases from J, the junction kept 3 bases outside the gene matches. The germline V gene has CDR1 SGHAT and CDR2 FQNNGV. There are 14 residues in the CDR3.

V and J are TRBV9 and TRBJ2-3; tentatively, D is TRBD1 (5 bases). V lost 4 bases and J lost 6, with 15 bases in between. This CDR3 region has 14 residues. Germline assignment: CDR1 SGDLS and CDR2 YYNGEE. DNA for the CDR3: TGTGCCAGCAGCCCTAGTGGGGCCGGGGATACGCAGTATTTT. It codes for CASSPSGAGDTQYF.

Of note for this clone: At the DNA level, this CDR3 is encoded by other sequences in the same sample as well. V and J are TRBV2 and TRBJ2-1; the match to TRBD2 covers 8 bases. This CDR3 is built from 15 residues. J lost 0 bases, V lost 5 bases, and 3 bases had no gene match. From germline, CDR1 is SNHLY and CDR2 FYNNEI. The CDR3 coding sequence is TGTGCCAGCAGTCCCAGCGGGAGCTCCTACAATGAGCAGTTCTTC. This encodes CASSPSGSSYNEQFF.

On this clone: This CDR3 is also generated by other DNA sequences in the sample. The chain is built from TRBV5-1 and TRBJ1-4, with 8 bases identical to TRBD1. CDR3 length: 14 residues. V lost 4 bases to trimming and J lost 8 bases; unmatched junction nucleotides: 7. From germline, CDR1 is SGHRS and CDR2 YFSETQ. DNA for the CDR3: TGCGCCAGCAGCCCTGGACAGGGCGGGGAAAAACTGTTTTTT. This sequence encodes CASSPGQGGEKLFF.

The CDR3: CASGSLAGRYGYTF. The CDR3 bases are TGTGCCAGCGGGTCGTTAGCGGGGCGGTATGGCTACACCTTC. V gene TRBV28 combines with J gene TRBJ1-2, with D possibly TRBD1 on 5 matching bases. This CDR3 is built from 14 residues. V was cut by 8 bases and J by 5 bases, with 18 bases left in between. CDR1 and CDR2 (germline): MDHEN, SYDVKM.

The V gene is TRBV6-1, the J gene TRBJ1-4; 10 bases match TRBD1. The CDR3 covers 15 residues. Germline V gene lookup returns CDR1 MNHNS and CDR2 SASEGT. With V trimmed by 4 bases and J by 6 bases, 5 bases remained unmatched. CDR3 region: CASSGQDRGDEKLFF. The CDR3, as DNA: TGTGCCAGCAGTGGACAGGACAGGGGGGATGAAAAACTGTTTTTT.

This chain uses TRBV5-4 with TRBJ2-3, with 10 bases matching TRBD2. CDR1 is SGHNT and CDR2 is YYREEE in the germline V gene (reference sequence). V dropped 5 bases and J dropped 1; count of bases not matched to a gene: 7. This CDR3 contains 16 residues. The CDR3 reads CASRKTSGRGTDTQYF. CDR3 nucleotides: TGTGCCAGCAGGAAGACTAGCGGGCGTGGCACAGATACGCAGTATTTT.

The CDR3 region has the DNA TGTGCCAGCAGTGAATATAGGCAGGCAGGAAACACCATATATTTT. Protein sequence: CASSEYRQAGNTIYF. V is TRBV25-1 and J is TRBJ1-3; no reliable D call. CDR1 and CDR2 from the germline V gene are MGHDK and SYGVNS. The CDR3 is made up of 15 amino acids. Trimming removed 0 bases at V and 4 bases at J, with 10 bases between.

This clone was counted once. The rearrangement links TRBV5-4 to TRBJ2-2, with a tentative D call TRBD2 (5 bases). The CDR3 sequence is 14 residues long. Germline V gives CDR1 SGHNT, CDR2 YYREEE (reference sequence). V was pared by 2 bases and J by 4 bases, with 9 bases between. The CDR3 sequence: CASSLAAGTGELFF. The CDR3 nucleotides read TGTGCCAGCAGCTTAGCGGCGGGCACCGGGGAGCTGTTTTTT. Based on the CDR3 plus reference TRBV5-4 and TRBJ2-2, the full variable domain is ETGVTQSPTHLIKTRGQQVTLRCSSQSGHNTVSWYQQALGQGPQFIFQYYREEENGRGNFPPRFSGLQFPNYSSELNVNALELDDSALYLCASSLAAGTGELFFGEGSRLTVL.

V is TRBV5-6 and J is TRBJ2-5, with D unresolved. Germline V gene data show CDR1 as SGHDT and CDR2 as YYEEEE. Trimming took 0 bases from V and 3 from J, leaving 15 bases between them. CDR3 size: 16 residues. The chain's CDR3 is CASSLVTAAREETQYF. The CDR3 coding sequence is TGTGCCAGCAGCTTGGTGACGGCAGCCCGGGAAGAGACCCAGTACTTC. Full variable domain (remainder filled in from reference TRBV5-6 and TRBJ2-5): DAGVTQSPTHLIKTRGQQVTLRCSPKSGHDTVSWYQQALGQGPQFIFQYYEEEERQRGNFPDRFSGHQFPNYSSELNVNALLLGDSALYLCASSLVTAAREETQYFGPGTRLLVL.

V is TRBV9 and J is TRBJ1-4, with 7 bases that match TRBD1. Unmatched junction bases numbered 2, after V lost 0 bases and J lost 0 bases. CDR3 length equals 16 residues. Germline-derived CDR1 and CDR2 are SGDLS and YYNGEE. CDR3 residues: CASSVGGTATNEKLFF. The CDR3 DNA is TGTGCCAGCAGCGTAGGCGGGACAGCAACTAATGAAAAACTGTTTTTT.

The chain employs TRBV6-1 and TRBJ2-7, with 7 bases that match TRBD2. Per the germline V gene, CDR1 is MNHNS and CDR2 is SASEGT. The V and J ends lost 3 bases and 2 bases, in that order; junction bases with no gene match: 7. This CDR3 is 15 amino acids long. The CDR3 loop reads CASSDIGGIAYEQYF. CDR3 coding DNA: TGTGCCAGCAGTGACATCGGGGGGATAGCCTACGAGCAGTACTTC.

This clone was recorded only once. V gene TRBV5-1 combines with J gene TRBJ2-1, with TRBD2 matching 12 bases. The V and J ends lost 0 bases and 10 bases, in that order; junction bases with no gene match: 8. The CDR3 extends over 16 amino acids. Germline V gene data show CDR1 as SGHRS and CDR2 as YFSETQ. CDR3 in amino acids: CASSLGRLAGVGEQFF. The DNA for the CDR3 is TGCGCCAGCAGCTTGGGGAGACTAGCGGGAGTGGGAGAGCAGTTCTTC.

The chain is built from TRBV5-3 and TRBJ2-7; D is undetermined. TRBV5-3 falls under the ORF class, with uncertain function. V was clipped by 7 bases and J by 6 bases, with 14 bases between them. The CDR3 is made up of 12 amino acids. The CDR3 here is CARACLGCEQYF. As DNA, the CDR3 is TGTGCCAGAGCTTGTTTGGGATGCGAGCAGTACTTC.